These 24 T cell receptor beta chains came from one sample sequenced in a study of blood T cell repertoires in COVID-19. TCRdb keeps only in-frame clones here, not all; method: immunoSEQ multiplex PCR. The sample lists under 200,000 clones; around 83% were seen once. Sequencing was performed on peripheral blood. Receptor source: a human donor in a cohort sampled during active COVID-19.

The chain couples TRBV29-1 to TRBJ1-1, with a possible D match to TRBD1 (6 bases). The germline V gene has CDR1 SQVTM and CDR2 ANQGSEA. This CDR3 has 12 residues. The ends were cut back, 5 bases at V and 6 bases at J, with 13 bases in the middle. Here the CDR3 DNA reads TGCAGCGTTCGAGGGGGGGGCGCTGAAGCTTTCTTT. Its protein is CSVRGGGAEAFF.

The CDR3: CASSADSYEQYF. DNA of the CDR3: TGTGCCAGCAGTGCCGACAGTTACGAGCAGTACTTC. The chain combines TRBV2 with TRBJ2-7; possibly TRBD1 for D (5 bases). The V and J ends lost 4 bases and 4 bases respectively, with 8 bases between them. The CDR3 extends over 12 amino acids. The V gene's germline CDR1 is SNHLY and CDR2 FYNNEI.

This clone was detected only a few times. The chain carries TRBV5-1 and TRBJ1-3; 7 bases match TRBD1. CDR3 length equals 15 residues. V lost 4 bases, J lost 9 bases, and 13 bases stayed unmatched. Per the germline V gene, CDR1 is SGHRS and CDR2 is YFSETQ. The chain's CDR3 is CASSPGQVDLGTIYF. The CDR3 coding sequence is TGCGCCAGCAGCCCTGGACAGGTGGACTTGGGCACCATATATTTT.

J is TRBJ1-2 and V is TRBV6-5; weak D call: TRBD1 (5 bases). Trimming stripped 0 bases from V and 9 bases from J, with 20 bases between. Looked up from germline, CDR1 is MNHEY and CDR2 is SVGAGI. This CDR3 is built from 16 residues. CDR3 loop: CASSYSLEQVLPSYTF. CDR3 nucleotides: TGTGCCAGCAGTTACTCGCTCGAACAGGTCCTGCCTAGCTACACCTTC.

This clone was detected once. This chain connects TRBV4-2 to TRBJ2-7; 11 bases are a match to TRBD2. The CDR3 consists of 19 residues. CDR1 LGHNA and CDR2 YNFKEQ come from the germline V gene. With 4 bases clipped from V and 0 bases from J, the junction kept 14 bases outside the gene matches. The CDR3 loop reads CASSRSGRANLRGSYEQYF. CDR3 DNA: TGTGCCAGCAGCCGTAGCGGGAGGGCCAACTTAAGAGGCTCCTACGAGCAGTACTTC.

The V call is TRBV9, the J call TRBJ2-7; TRBD2 agrees at 12 bases. The germline gives CDR1 SGDLS, CDR2 YYNGEE. The junction had 3 bases not matched to a gene; V was cut back by 2 bases and J by 0 bases. CDR3 length: 16 residues. In DNA form, the CDR3 reads TGTGCCAGCAGCGTGGGACTAGCGGGTGACTCCTACGAGCAGTACTTC. Translating it yields CASSVGLAGDSYEQYF.

The chain has TRBV3-1 (or the pseudogene TRBV3-2) and TRBJ2-5, with TRBD2 as a possible D gene (5 bases). The V end lost 2 bases, the J end lost 3 bases, and 13 bases lay between the germline ends. CDR3 length equals 15 residues. Germline CDR1 and CDR2: LGHDT and YNNKEL (reference sequence). Here the CDR3 DNA reads TGTGCCAGCAGCCAACTGGACTCCATAAAAGAGACCCAGTACTTC. Translated: CASSQLDSIKETQYF.

The CDR3 coding sequence is TGTGCCAGCAGCCGTGGACAGGGCTCTGGGGCCAACGTCCTGACTTTC. This encodes CASSRGQGSGANVLTF. This sequence joins TRBV7-2 and TRBJ2-6, with TRBD1 identical over 8 bases. Germline V gene sequence: CDR1 SGHTA, CDR2 FQGNSA. V trimming: 5 bases; J trimming: 0 bases; junction bases outside the gene matches: 3. There are 16 residues in the CDR3. Full variable domain (outside the CDR3, taken from reference TRBV7-2 and TRBJ2-6): GAGVSQSPSNKVTEKGKDVELRCDPISGHTALYWYRQSLGQGLEFLIYFQGNSAPDKSGLPSDRFSAERTGGSVSTLTIQRTQQEDSAVYLCASSRGQGSGANVLTFGAGSRLTVL.

This clone was seen only once. The chain uses TRBV3-1 (or the pseudogene TRBV3-2) and TRBJ1-1; possible D gene TRBD1, 5 bases. Germline lookup yields CDR1 LGHDT and CDR2 YNNKEL (reference sequence). Trimming removed 0 bases at V and 1 base at J, with 15 bases between. The CDR3 length is 17 residues. DNA of the CDR3: TGTGCCAGCAGCCAAGATCGAGACAGCCGGTCGAACACTGAAGCTTTCTTT. This codes for CASSQDRDSRSNTEAFF.

The chain is built from TRBV24-1 and TRBJ2-2; D call uncertain. The CDR3 runs 14 residues. In germline, CDR1 is KGHDR, CDR2 SFDVKD. Trimming pared 7 bases from V and 2 bases from J, leaving 10 bases between. The CDR3 coding sequence is TGTGCCACCAGCCGCAACCTAAACACCGGGGAGCTGTTTTTT. Amino acids: CATSRNLNTGELFF.

V is TRBV5-6 and J is TRBJ1-3; D is undetermined. Germline loops: CDR1 SGHDT, CDR2 YYEEEE. This CDR3 comprises 14 residues. Trimming took 4 bases from V and 0 from J, leaving 8 bases between them. CDR3 residues: CASSPQHSGNTIYF. The CDR3 region has the DNA TGTGCCAGCAGCCCACAACACTCTGGAAACACCATATATTTT.

V gene TRBV6-2 or TRBV6-3 combines with J gene TRBJ2-1; 14 positions match TRBD2. This CDR3 comprises 18 residues. Per germline, CDR1 MNHEY and CDR2 SVGEGT. The V and J ends lost 7 bases and 7 bases, in that order; junction bases with no gene match: 15. The CDR3 spells CASNPIPGTSGRVNEQFF. The CDR3 DNA is TGTGCCAGCAACCCAATTCCCGGGACTAGCGGGAGAGTGAATGAGCAGTTCTTC.

The chain couples TRBV6-2 or TRBV6-3 to TRBJ1-5; 10 bases agree with TRBD1. Losses at the gene ends were 2 bases for V and 1 base for J; bases not matched to a gene: 5. The CDR3 totals 17 residues. The germline CDR1 and CDR2 sequences are MNHEY and SVGEGT. In nucleotides, the CDR3 is TGTGCCAGCAGTTACCGACAGGGGGCGCGAAGCAATCAGCCCCAGCATTTT. Translation gives CASSYRQGARSNQPQHF.

Points on this clone: The sample holds other DNA sequences that translate to the same CDR3. This chain connects TRBV6-1 to TRBJ2-7, with D tentatively TRBD1 (6 bases). With 2 bases removed from V and 4 bases from J, the gap between germline ends came to 6 bases. The CDR3 extends over 12 amino acids. Per the germline V gene, CDR1 is MNHNS and CDR2 is SASEGT. CDR3 region: CASSERGYEQYF. The DNA of the CDR3 is TGTGCCAGCAGTGAAAGGGGGTACGAGCAGTACTTC.

This clone appeared once. The J gene is TRBJ1-6, the V gene TRBV2; possible D gene TRBD1, 6 bases. Per the germline V gene, CDR1 is SNHLY and CDR2 is FYNNEI. Trimming removed 4 bases from V and 10 bases from J, with 11 bases in between. This CDR3 has 13 residues. Written as DNA, the CDR3 is TGTGCCAGCAGTGCTCAGGGGCGATCACCCCTCCACTTT. It specifies CASSAQGRSPLHF.

This clone has a handful of counts. This chain links TRBV5-1 with TRBJ1-2; perhaps TRBD1 as D (6 bases). Trimming stripped 2 bases from V and 8 bases from J, with 10 bases between. The CDR3 runs to 12 residues. Germline loops: CDR1 SGHRS, CDR2 YFSETQ. The CDR3 loop is CASSLQGRGYTF. The CDR3 bases are TGCGCCAGCAGCTTACAGGGCCGGGGCTACACCTTC.

V usage is TRBV6-4 and J usage is TRBJ2-7, with D uncertain. This CDR3 spans 13 amino acids. Germline values: CDR1 MRHNA, CDR2 SNTAGT. V was pared by 6 bases and J by 0 bases, with 9 bases between. The CDR3 region has the DNA TGTGCCAGCAGGACTCAGCTCTCCTACGAGCAGTACTTC. Its protein product is CASRTQLSYEQYF.

As regards this clone: Compared with germline, one end of the junction differs, possibly owing to a read error. Other DNA variants within this sample encode the same CDR3. V and J are TRBV6-1 and TRBJ2-7, with a weak D call TRBD1 (6 bases). CDR1 is MNHNS, CDR2 SASEGT, per germline. CDR3 length: 14 amino acids. CDR3 nucleotides: TGTGCCAGCAGTGAAAGGGGGTCGGCGTACGAGCAGTATTTC. Its protein is CASSERGSAYEQYF.

The J gene is TRBJ2-2, the V gene TRBV6-2 or TRBV6-3; TRBD2 aligns across 8 bases. Germline V lookup: CDR1 MNHEY, CDR2 SVGEGT. V lost 6 bases to trimming and J lost 6 bases; unmatched junction nucleotides: 9. The CDR3 is made up of 15 amino acids. The CDR3 is CASSPVASGPGELFF. In nucleotides, the CDR3 is TGTGCCAGCAGCCCAGTGGCTAGCGGGCCCGGGGAGCTGTTTTTT.

The chain uses TRBV27 and TRBJ1-2, with a weak D call TRBD1 (6 bases). The CDR3 consists of 16 residues. V was trimmed by 5 bases and J by 0 bases, leaving 16 bases between them. Germline lookup yields CDR1 MNHEY and CDR2 SMNVEV (reference sequence). CDR3 bases: TGTGCCAGCAGTGCGGGGGGGCAGGCGGCTAACTATGGCTACACCTTC. This gives the protein CASSAGGQAANYGYTF.

The chain recombines TRBV5-5 with TRBJ1-1; no firm D call. The CDR3 contains 14 residues. The germline CDR1 and CDR2 sequences are SGHKS and YYEKEE (reference sequence). Between the trimmed V and J ends, which lost 0 bases and 2 bases, there was a span of 8 bases. CDR3 region: CASSLVPTNTEAFF. DNA for the CDR3: TGTGCCAGCAGCTTGGTTCCCACAAACACTGAAGCTTTCTTT. Using reference TRBV5-5 and TRBJ1-1 for the parts outside the CDR3, the full variable domain is DAGVTQSPTHLIKTRGQQVTLRCSPISGHKSVSWYQQVLGQGPQFIFQYYEKEERGRGNFPDRFSARQFPNYSSELNVNALLLGDSALYLCASSLVPTNTEAFFGQGTRLTVV.

This chain joins TRBV23-1 and TRBJ2-5; 8 nucleotides line up with TRBD1. TRBV23-1 is an ORF, with its function uncertain. This CDR3 is 15 amino acids long. The V gene end was trimmed by 4 bases and the J gene end by 4 bases; junction bases not matched to a gene: 8. CDR3 sequence (DNA): TGCGCCAGCAGTCTCGGACAGGGAATTGGAGAGACCCAGTACTTC. This translates into CASSLGQGIGETQYF.

The chain has TRBV6-6 and TRBJ2-7, with a tentative D call TRBD2 (6 bases). The CDR3 is 12 residues long. Trimming left V 6 bases short and J 1 base short, with 7 bases between. The germline gives CDR1 MNHNY, CDR2 SVGAGI (reference sequence). CDR3 residues: CASRGTSYEQYF. CDR3 DNA: TGTGCCAGCAGAGGGACTTCCTACGAGCAGTACTTC.

CDR3: CASSSRGLAGDNEQFF. CDR3 coding DNA: TGTGCCAGCAGCTCCCGGGGACTAGCGGGAGACAATGAGCAGTTCTTC. The chain is built from TRBV7-8 and TRBJ2-1, with 14 bases lining up with TRBD2. CDR3 size: 16 residues. V lost 4 bases, J lost 5 bases, and 4 bases stayed unmatched. Germline CDR1 reads SGHVS; CDR2 reads FQNEAQ. The complete variable domain, with remaining parts taken from reference TRBV7-8 and TRBJ2-1, reads GAGVSQSPRYKVAKRGQDVALRCDPISGHVSLFWYQQALGQGPEFLTYFQNEAQLDKSGLPSDRFFAERPEGSVSTLKIQRTQQEDSAVYLCASSSRGLAGDNEQFFGPGTRLTVL.